Shown below are 18 T cell receptor beta chains from a single sample sequenced in a study of radiotherapy plus CTLA-4 blockade in lung cancer. Repertoires were generated with immunoSEQ multiplex PCR, while TCRdb's copy carries only in-frame clones and drops some. The sample has about 73,000 clones, roughly 84% seen once. Sample: peripheral blood, taken from a patient treated with radiotherapy plus ipilimumab. Receptor source: a human donor with non-small cell lung cancer that progressed on radiotherapy plus ipilimumab.

This clone was recorded once. The chain combines TRBV5-1 with TRBJ2-1; 11 bases are a match to TRBD2. V trimming: 0 bases; J trimming: 5 bases; junction bases outside the gene matches: 10. This CDR3 has 18 residues. CDR1 and CDR2 from the germline V gene are SGHRS and YFSETQ. CDR3 amino acids: CASSLDKGHSGRDNEQFF. As DNA, the CDR3 is TGCGCCAGCAGCTTGGATAAGGGGCATAGCGGGAGGGACAATGAGCAGTTCTTC.

CDR3 sequence reads: CASSEVGGRSLEQYF. The DNA of the CDR3 is TGTGCCAGCAGTGAAGTTGGAGGGAGGTCGCTCGAGCAGTACTTC. This rearrangement joins TRBV6-1 to TRBJ2-7; a possible D gene is TRBD2 (6 bases). V shed 1 base and J shed 6 bases, with 16 bases lying between them. The CDR3 sequence is 15 residues long. Germline CDR1 and CDR2: MNHNS and SASEGT.

This clone came up a few times. The CDR3 is CASRMTLDNEQFF. As DNA, the CDR3 is TGTGCCAGCAGGATGACACTTGACAATGAGCAGTTCTTC. The chain joins TRBV6-1 to TRBJ2-1; D gene unclear. The CDR3 contains 13 residues. Germline V gives CDR1 MNHNS, CDR2 SASEGT. V shed 6 bases and J shed 5 bases, with 11 bases lying between them.

The rearrangement links TRBV5-1 to TRBJ1-4; no reliable D call. This CDR3 comprises 15 residues. Deletions cut 2 bases from V and 8 bases from J, with 16 bases between. The germline CDR1 and CDR2 sequences are SGHRS and YFSETQ. The CDR3 DNA follows: TGCGCCAGCAGCTTCTTCGGCCTGCAGGAGGAAAAACTGTTTTTT. This codes for CASSFFGLQEEKLFF.

This clone was picked up a small number of times. The chain links TRBV29-1 to TRBJ1-1; D remains ambiguous. The CDR3 totals 11 residues. CDR1 and CDR2 from the germline V gene are SQVTM and ANQGSEA. Trimming pared 0 bases from V and 8 bases from J, leaving 7 bases between. Here the CDR3 DNA reads TGCAGCGTTGAAGATTCATCAGAAGCTTTCTTT. Its protein is CSVEDSSEAFF.

The sample holds a few counts of this clone. The chain uses TRBV19 and TRBJ2-7; 7 bases line up with TRBD1. Germline V gene data show CDR1 as LNHDA and CDR2 as SQIVND (reference sequence). This CDR3 is 14 amino acids long. V trimming: 5 bases; J trimming: 0 bases; junction bases outside the gene matches: 4. This CDR3 reads CASSPRDSSYEQYF. DNA of the CDR3: TGTGCCAGTAGTCCCCGGGACAGCTCCTACGAGCAGTACTTC.

This chain joins TRBV28 and TRBJ2-7; the D is unclear. Germline V CDR1 and CDR2: MDHEN, SYDVKM. Trimming took off 7 bases at V and 4 bases at J, with 20 bases between the two ends. CDR3 length: 15 residues. The CDR3 loop reads CASTLGYTLGYEQYV. The CDR3 DNA sequence: TGTGCCAGCACCCTTGGGTACACCCTGGGATACGAGCAGTACGTC.

The chain couples TRBV28 to TRBJ2-7; D ambiguous. This CDR3 has 11 amino acids. Germline V gives CDR1 MDHEN, CDR2 SYDVKM. The V gene lost 5 bases and the J gene lost 3 bases, with 5 bases spanning the gap. Here the CDR3 DNA reads TGTGCCAGCAGTCCCCTCTACGAGCAGTACTTC. Translation: CASSPLYEQYF. Based on the CDR3 plus reference TRBV28 and TRBJ2-7, the full variable domain is DVKVTQSSRYLVKRTGEKVFLECVQDMDHENMFWYRQDPGLGLRLIYFSYDVKMKEKGDIPEGYSVSREKKERFSLILESASTNQTSMYLCASSPLYEQYFGPGTRLTVT.

The chain recombines TRBV5-7 with TRBJ2-7; 7 bases line up with TRBD1. TRBV5-7 is identified as an open reading frame with a role that is uncertain. The CDR3 is made up of 15 amino acids. Trimming removed 8 bases from V and 6 bases from J; junction bases left unmatched: 17. The CDR3 DNA follows: TGTGCCAGTTCCCCGCCGGGACAGCTCCTCCGCGAGCAGTACTTC. Protein: CASSPPGQLLREQYF.

V gene TRBV28 combines with J gene TRBJ2-2; no definite D call. The CDR3 has 15 amino acids. Trimming shortened V by 1 base and J by 2 bases, and 8 bases separated the two germline ends. The germline CDR1 and CDR2 sequences are MDHEN and SYDVKM. The CDR3 protein is CASSLSVINTGELFF. The CDR3 nucleotides read TGTGCCAGCAGTTTATCTGTCATCAACACCGGGGAGCTGTTTTTT.

The rearrangement joins TRBV5-1 to TRBJ2-3; D is possibly TRBD1 or TRBD2 (5 bases each). The V gene lost 0 bases and the J gene lost 5 bases, with 13 bases spanning the gap. The CDR3 loop spans 15 amino acids. Germline V gene sequence: CDR1 SGHRS, CDR2 YFSETQ. In nucleotides, the CDR3 is TGCGCCAGCAGCTTGGAGGGACGGAAGCAAGATACGCAGTATTTT. Amino acid sequence: CASSLEGRKQDTQYF. Combining the CDR3 with reference TRBV5-1 and TRBJ2-3 gives the whole variable domain KAGVTQTPRYLIKTRGQQVTLSCSPISGHRSVSWYQQTPGQGLQFLFEYFSETQRNKGNFPGRFSGRQFSNSRSEMNVSTLELGDSALYLCASSLEGRKQDTQYFGPGTRLTVL.

The chain combines TRBV5-5 with TRBJ2-4; 8 positions match TRBD1. The germline gives CDR1 SGHKS, CDR2 YYEKEE (reference sequence). CDR3 length: 14 residues. J lost 6 bases, V lost 4 bases, and 6 bases had no gene match. CDR3 DNA: TGTGCCAGCAGCCAGACAGGGGCGGGAAACATTCAGTACTTC. It codes for CASSQTGAGNIQYF.

This sequence joins TRBV19 and TRBJ1-2; TRBD1 is a possible D gene (5 bases). CDR1 is LNHDA, CDR2 SQIVND, per germline (reference sequence). The CDR3 covers 13 residues. V dropped 5 bases and J dropped 4 bases, with 11 bases sitting between them. CDR3 sequence (DNA): TGTGCCAGTAGTCCCGGGACGTCCTATGGCTACACCTTC. Translated, it gives CASSPGTSYGYTF.

This clone was counted once. The gene calls are TRBV6-7 and TRBJ2-1; D is unresolved. TRBV6-7 qualifies as an ORF whose function is uncertain. With 5 bases removed from V and 7 bases from J, the gap between germline ends came to 9 bases. This CDR3 is 12 amino acids long. This CDR3 reads CASSREWNEQFF. The CDR3 DNA reads as TGTGCCAGCAGTAGAGAATGGAATGAGCAGTTCTTC.

The genes are TRBV29-1 and TRBJ2-7; D not resolved. The CDR3 consists of 13 residues. V was shortened by 2 bases and J by 3 bases, with 11 bases between the two germline ends. Germline V lookup: CDR1 SQVTM, CDR2 ANQGSEA. In DNA form, the CDR3 reads TGCAGCGTTGAAATGGTAGGACGCTACGAGCAGTACTTC. Its protein product is CSVEMVGRYEQYF.

This clone appeared a single time. CDR3: CASSYSIGGSGGLYF. CDR3 bases: TGTGCCAGCAGTTACTCGATCGGGGGTTCCGGGGGTCTGTACTTC. The genes are TRBV6-5 and TRBJ2-7, with a weak D call TRBD2 (6 bases). The germline V and J ends were trimmed by 0 bases and 12 bases, with 21 bases remaining between them. CDR1 MNHEY and CDR2 SVGAGI come from the germline V gene. The CDR3 runs to 15 residues.

The chain employs TRBV10-2 and TRBJ2-7; a possible D gene is TRBD2 (6 bases). CDR3 length: 13 amino acids. Germline V gene sequence: CDR1 WSHSY, CDR2 SAAADI. V shed 2 bases and J shed 3 bases, with 8 bases lying between them. The CDR3 sequence: CASSEPGSYEQYV. The CDR3 bases are TGCGCCAGCAGTGAGCCCGGGAGCTACGAGCAGTACGTC.

The J gene is TRBJ1-1, the V gene TRBV5-1; the D gene is possibly TRBD1 (6 bases). V was clipped by 0 bases and J by 5 bases, with 11 bases between them. CDR1 is SGHRS, CDR2 YFSETQ, per germline. This CDR3 has 14 amino acids. The CDR3 loop is CASSLDGRGTEAFF. Here the CDR3 DNA reads TGCGCCAGCAGCTTGGATGGGAGGGGGACTGAAGCTTTCTTT.